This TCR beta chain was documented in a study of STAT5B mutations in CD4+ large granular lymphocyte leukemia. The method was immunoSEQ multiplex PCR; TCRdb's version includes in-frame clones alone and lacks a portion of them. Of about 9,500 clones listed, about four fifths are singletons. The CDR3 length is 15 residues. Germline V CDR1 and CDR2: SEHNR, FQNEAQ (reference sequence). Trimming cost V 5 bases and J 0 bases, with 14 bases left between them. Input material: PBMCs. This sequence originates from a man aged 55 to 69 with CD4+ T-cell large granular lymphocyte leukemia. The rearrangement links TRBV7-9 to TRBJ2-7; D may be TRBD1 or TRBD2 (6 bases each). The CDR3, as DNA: TGTGCCAGCAGCCAAAAAGGGGGGCTCTCCTACGAGCAGTACTTC. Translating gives CASSQKGGLSYEQYF.